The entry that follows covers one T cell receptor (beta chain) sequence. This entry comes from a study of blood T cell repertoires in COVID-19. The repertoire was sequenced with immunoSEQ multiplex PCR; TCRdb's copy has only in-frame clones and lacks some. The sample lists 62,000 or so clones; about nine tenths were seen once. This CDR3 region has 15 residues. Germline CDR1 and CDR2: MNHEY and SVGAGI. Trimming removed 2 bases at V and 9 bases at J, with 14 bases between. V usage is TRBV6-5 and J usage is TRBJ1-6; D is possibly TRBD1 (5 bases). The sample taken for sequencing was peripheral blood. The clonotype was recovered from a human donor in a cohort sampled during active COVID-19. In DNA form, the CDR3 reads TGTGCCAGCAGTTACGGACCGTCCGGGGGTTCACCCCTCCACTTT. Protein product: CASSYGPSGGSPLHF.